This T cell receptor beta chain was sequenced for a study of blood T cell repertoires in COVID-19. Study-wide context: In each case, the material was cDNA or gDNA derived from T cells, B-cell-depleted T cells, or PBMCs.

Germline CDR1 and CDR2: SEHNR and FQNEAQ (reference sequence). V was clipped by 1 base and J by 4 bases, with 7 bases between them. The CDR3 is 14 residues long. A word on this clone: The sample contains more than one DNA sequence encoding this CDR3.

In the original workflow: Amplification of reference gene primers provided the estimated nucleated cell counts. Method: immunoSEQ multiplex PCR; TCRdb's copy keeps in-frame clones and lacks some. The D gene and trimming were derived from the DNA, and the V and J assignments and clone size from that table. Among just under 150,000 clones listed, approximately 81% were seen once. Sample: peripheral blood. This sequence originates from a human donor with acute or convalescent COVID-19. The donor label of this sample is uncertain. The chain has TRBV7-9 and TRBJ1-4, with D perhaps TRBD1 (5 bases). CDR3 sequence: CASSLGQNNEKLFF. In nucleotides, the CDR3 is TGTGCCAGCAGCTTAGGACAGAATAATGAAAAACTGTTTTTT.